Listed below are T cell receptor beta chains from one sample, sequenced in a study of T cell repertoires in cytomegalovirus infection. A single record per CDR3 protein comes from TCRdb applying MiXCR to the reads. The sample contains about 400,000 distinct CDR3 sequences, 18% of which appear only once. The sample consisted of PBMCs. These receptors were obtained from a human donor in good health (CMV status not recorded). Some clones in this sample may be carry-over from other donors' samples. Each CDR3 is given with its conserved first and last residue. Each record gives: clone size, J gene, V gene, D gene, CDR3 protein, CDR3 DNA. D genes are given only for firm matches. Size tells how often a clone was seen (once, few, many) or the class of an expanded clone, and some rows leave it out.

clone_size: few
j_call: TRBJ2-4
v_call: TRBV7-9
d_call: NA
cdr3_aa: CASSPLEVRTKNIQYF
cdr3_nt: TGTGCCAGCAGCCCCCTCGAGGTTAGGACCAAAAACATTCAGTACTTC

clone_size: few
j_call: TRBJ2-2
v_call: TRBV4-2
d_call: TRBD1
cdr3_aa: CASSQPPTGTNTGELFF
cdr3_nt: TGTGCCAGCAGCCAACCTCCGACAGGGACGAACACCGGGGAGCTGTTTTTT

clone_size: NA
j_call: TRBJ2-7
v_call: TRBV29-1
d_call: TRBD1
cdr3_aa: CSVLGTVYEQYF
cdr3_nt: TGCAGCGTTTTAGGGACAGTCTACGAGCAGTACTTC

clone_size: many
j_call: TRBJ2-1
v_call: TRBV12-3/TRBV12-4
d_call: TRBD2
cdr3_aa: CASRNLAGGLPEFF
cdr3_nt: TGTGCCAGCAGGAACCTAGCGGGAGGGCTTCCAGAGTTCTTC

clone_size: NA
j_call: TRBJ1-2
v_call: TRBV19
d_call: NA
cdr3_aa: CASSIETGRYGYTF
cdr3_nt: TGTGCCAGTAGTATAGAAACGGGACGCTATGGCTACACCTTC

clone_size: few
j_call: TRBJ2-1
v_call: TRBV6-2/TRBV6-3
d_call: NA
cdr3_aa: CASRGISYNEQFF
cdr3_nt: TGTGCCAGTCGGGGGATTTCCTACAATGAGCAGTTCTTC

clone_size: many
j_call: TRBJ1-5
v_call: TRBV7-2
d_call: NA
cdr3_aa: CASSLGPSYQPQHF
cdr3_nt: TGTGCCAGCAGCTTAGGGCCATCCTATCAGCCCCAGCATTTT

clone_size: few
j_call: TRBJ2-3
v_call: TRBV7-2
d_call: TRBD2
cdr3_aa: CASSLGSSGRDTQYF
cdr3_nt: TGTGCCAGCAGCTTAGGTAGTAGCGGGAGGGATACGCAGTATTTT

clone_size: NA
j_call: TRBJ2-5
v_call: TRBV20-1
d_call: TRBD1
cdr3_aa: CSAREGTAKETQYF
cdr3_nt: TGCAGTGCTAGAGAAGGGACAGCAAAAGAGACCCAGTACTTC

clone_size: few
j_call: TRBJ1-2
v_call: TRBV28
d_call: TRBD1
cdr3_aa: CASSLVTGADGYTF
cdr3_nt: TGTGCCAGCAGTTTAGTGACAGGGGCGGATGGCTACACCTTC

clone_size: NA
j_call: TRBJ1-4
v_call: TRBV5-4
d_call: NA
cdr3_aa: CASSLARTDEKLFF
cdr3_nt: TGTGCCAGCAGCTTGGCCAGGACAGATGAAAAACTGTTTTTT

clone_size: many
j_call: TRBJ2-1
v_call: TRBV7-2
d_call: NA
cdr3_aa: CASSLGRNSRIDEQFF
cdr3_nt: TGTGCCAGCAGCCTGGGAAGAAATAGCCGCATAGATGAGCAGTTCTTC

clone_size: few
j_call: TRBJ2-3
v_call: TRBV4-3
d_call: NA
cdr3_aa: CASSDTSTDTQYF
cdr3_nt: TGCGCCAGCAGTGACACTAGCACAGATACGCAGTATTTT

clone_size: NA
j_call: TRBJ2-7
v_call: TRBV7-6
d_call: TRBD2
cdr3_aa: CASSDSSGAHHEQYF
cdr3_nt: TGTGCCAGCAGCGACTCTAGCGGGGCCCACCACGAGCAGTACTTC

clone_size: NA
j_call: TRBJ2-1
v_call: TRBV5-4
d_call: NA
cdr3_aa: CAGSSGGTGGRNEQFF
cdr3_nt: TGTGCCGGTTCCTCGGGGGGAACAGGGGGAAGGAATGAGCAGTTCTTC

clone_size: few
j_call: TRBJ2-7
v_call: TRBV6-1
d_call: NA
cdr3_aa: CASSEKGGPSGYEQYF
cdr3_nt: TGTGCCAGCAGTGAAAAAGGGGGGCCTTCAGGCTACGAGCAGTACTTC

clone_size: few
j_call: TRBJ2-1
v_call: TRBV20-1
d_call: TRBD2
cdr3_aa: CSARHGLAGYNEQFF
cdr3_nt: TGCAGTGCTCGACACGGACTAGCAGGTTACAATGAGCAGTTCTTC

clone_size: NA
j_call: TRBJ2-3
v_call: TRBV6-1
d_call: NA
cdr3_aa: CASSARRGDSDTQYF
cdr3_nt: TGTGCCAGCAGTGCAAGGAGGGGGGATTCAGATACGCAGTATTTT

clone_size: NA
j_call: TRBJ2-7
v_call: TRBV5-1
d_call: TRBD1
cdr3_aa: CASSLQGASAYEQYF
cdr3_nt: TGCGCCAGCAGCTTACAGGGGGCGTCCGCCTACGAGCAGTACTTC

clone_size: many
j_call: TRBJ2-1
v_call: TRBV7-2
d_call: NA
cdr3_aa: CASSFRGYEQFF
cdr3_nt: TGTGCCAGCAGCTTCAGGGGCTATGAGCAGTTCTTC

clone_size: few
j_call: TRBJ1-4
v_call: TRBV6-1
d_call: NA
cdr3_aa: CASSERGLPGQKLFF
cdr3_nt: TGTGCCAGCAGTGAAAGGGGACTACCGGGGCAAAAACTGTTTTTT

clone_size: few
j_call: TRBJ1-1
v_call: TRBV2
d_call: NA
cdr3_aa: CASSERERNTEAFF
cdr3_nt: TGTGCCAGCAGTGAACGGGAGAGGAACACTGAAGCTTTCTTT

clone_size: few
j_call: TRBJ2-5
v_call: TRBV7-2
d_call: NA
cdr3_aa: CASSSENALLGGTQYF
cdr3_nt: TGTGCCAGCAGCTCCGAAAACGCCCTGCTGGGGGGGACCCAGTACTTC

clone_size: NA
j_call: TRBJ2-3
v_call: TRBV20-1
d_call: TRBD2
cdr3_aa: CNASGTSGSGFADTQYF
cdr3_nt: TGCAATGCTAGTGGGACTAGCGGGAGCGGGTTCGCAGATACGCAGTATTTT

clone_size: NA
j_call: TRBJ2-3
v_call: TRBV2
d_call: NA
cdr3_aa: CASSDRGTQYF
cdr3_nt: TGTGCCAGCAGTGACAGGGGTACGCAGTATTTT

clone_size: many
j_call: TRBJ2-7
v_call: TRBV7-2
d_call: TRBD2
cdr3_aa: CASSLLSGGGGVYEQYF
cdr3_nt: TGTGCCAGCAGCCTCCTTAGCGGGGGGGGGGGTGTGTACGAGCAGTACTTC

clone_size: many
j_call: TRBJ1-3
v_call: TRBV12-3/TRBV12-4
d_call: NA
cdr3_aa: CASSGGAGSGNTIYF
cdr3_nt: TGTGCCAGCAGTGGGGGAGCAGGGTCTGGAAACACCATATATTTT

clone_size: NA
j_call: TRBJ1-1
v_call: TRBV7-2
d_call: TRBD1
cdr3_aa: CASSSQGAGEAFF
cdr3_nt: TGTGCCAGCAGCTCTCAGGGGGCGGGTGAAGCTTTCTTT